The 22 T cell receptor beta chains listed next were all sequenced from one sample in a study of regulatory T cells in long-lasting Graves disease (dated by TCRdb to the early 2020s). The label giving this sample's time point can be read as: newly diagnosed GD, antithyroid drugs for less than 3 months. For both TCR sequencing and RNA sequencing, RNA was extracted from PBMCs using TRIzol. The library was produced with multiplex PCR. Sequencing took place on an Illumina HiSeq 4000. To build TCR beta libraries, CDR3 regions were amplified by Arm-PCR using iRepertoire HTBI primers. In TCRdb, the public reads were trimmed at Q25 with fastp and aligned with MiXCR, with productive beta chains retained. Rows are unified per CDR3 protein, each entry keeping the most common DNA and genes. This sample holds 400,000 to 500,000 distinct CDR3 sequences; around 17% were observed only once. The ten largest clones capture about 25% of the sample.

These data were also reused for a study on T cells in Graves' hyperthyroidism and ophthalmopathy.

This specimen was peripheral blood mononuclear cells (PBMCs), taken at new diagnosis, from a patient treated with antithyroid drugs. The receptors were gathered from a woman aged 18-29 years with Graves disease. Donor details come from another sample of the same person, matched by shared clones.

The V and J genes are TRBV12-3 or TRBV12-4 and TRBJ2-1, with D uncertain. There are 12 residues in the CDR3. V shed 5 bases and J shed 6 bases, with 8 bases lying between them. CDR3 residues: CASSAFGNEQFF. CDR3 in DNA: TGTGCCAGCAGTGCCTTCGGCAATGAGCAGTTCTTC.

This clonotype occurred many times. The chain carries TRBV5-1 and TRBJ2-7, with a tentative D call TRBD2 (5 bases). The CDR3 is made up of 14 amino acids. Germline lookup yields CDR1 SGHRS and CDR2 YFSETQ. Trimming left V 3 bases short and J 2 bases short, with 12 bases between. The DNA of the CDR3 is TGCGCCAGCAGCTCAGAAGCGACTACCTACGAGCAGTACTTC. It codes for CASSSEATTYEQYF.

Ten or more counts support this clonotype. The V call is TRBV5-1, the J call TRBJ2-7; the match to TRBD2 covers 7 bases. The V and J ends lost 5 bases and 4 bases, in that order; junction bases with no gene match: 12. CDR1 SGHRS and CDR2 YFSETQ come from the germline V gene. The CDR3 covers 15 residues. CDR3 nucleotide sequence: TGCGCCAGCAGGGTTTCGGCTAGCGGACATTACGAGCAGTACTTC. Translating gives CASRVSASGHYEQYF.

This clonotype was seen only a few times. The V call is TRBV29-1, the J call TRBJ1-2; D is unclear. CDR3 length: 12 residues. Germline V gives CDR1 SQVTM, CDR2 ANQGSEA. The V and J ends lost 6 bases and 2 bases respectively, with 10 bases between them. CDR3 sequence reads: CSVAWGNYGYTF. For the CDR3, the DNA is TGCAGCGTAGCATGGGGAAACTATGGCTACACCTTC. Full variable domain (remainder filled in from reference TRBV29-1 and TRBJ1-2): SAVISQKPSRDICQRGTSLTIQCQVDSQVTMMFWYRQQPGQSLTLIATANQGSEATYESGFVIDKFPISRPNLTFSTLTVSNMSPEDSSIYLCSVAWGNYGYTFGSGTRLTVV.

A note on this clonotype: It differs at one base from a far larger clone, so likely a read error. The chain employs TRBV11-2 and TRBJ2-7; D might be TRBD1 (6 bases). The CDR3 runs to 15 residues. V dropped 6 bases and J dropped 7 bases, with 22 bases sitting between them. The germline CDR1 and CDR2 sequences are SGHAT and FQNNGV. The CDR3 coding sequence is TGTGCCAGCAGTTACCGGGACACCATCTACAATGAGCAGTACTTC. This encodes CASSYRDTIYNEQYF.

The chain employs TRBV12-3 or TRBV12-4 and TRBJ1-6; D not resolved. Trimming pared 2 bases from V and 4 bases from J, leaving 6 bases between. The CDR3 totals 14 residues. CDR3: CASSLNDYNSPLHF. CDR3 DNA: TGTGCCAGCAGTTTAAATGATTATAATTCACCCCTCCACTTT.

This clonotype was seen at least ten times. The gene calls are TRBV10-1 and TRBJ2-7; possible D gene TRBD2, 5 bases. The germline gives CDR1 WNHNN, CDR2 SYGVQD (reference sequence). The CDR3 consists of 13 residues. Trimming took 2 bases from V and 4 from J, leaving 9 bases between them. The chain's CDR3 is CASSEPGLYEQYF. CDR3 nucleotide sequence: TGCGCCAGCAGTGAGCCTGGACTGTACGAGCAGTACTTC.

The DNA for the CDR3 is TGTGCCAGCAGTGCCCTTGGCGGGACCGGGGAGCTGTTTTTT. Its translation: CASSALGGTGELFF. The rearrangement joins TRBV27 to TRBJ2-2; a possible D gene is TRBD2 (5 bases). Germline lookup yields CDR1 MNHEY and CDR2 SMNVEV (reference sequence). V was cut by 5 bases and J by 5 bases, with 12 bases left in between. The CDR3 loop spans 14 amino acids.

A note on this clonotype: This may be a read error: a much more frequent sequence differs by one nucleotide. The chain uses TRBV12-3 or TRBV12-4 and TRBJ2-3, with 9 bases that match TRBD1. The CDR3 consists of 15 residues. The J segment lost 2 bases and the V segment lost 5 bases, leaving 5 bases of the junction unmatched. CDR3 sequence: CASSTRQGDTDTQYF. CDR3 bases: TGTGCCAGCAGTACCCGACAGGGGGACACAGATACGCAGTATTTT.

This clonotype occurred a few times. CDR3 sequence (DNA): TGCGCCAGCAGCCAAGAACGGACAGGGGGCTACGAGCAGTACTTC. It encodes CASSQERTGGYEQYF. This chain links TRBV4-3 with TRBJ2-7; TRBD1 agrees at 10 bases. Germline trimming cut 0 bases from V and 3 bases from J; bases unmatched to any gene: 2. The CDR3 extends over 15 amino acids. The germline CDR1 and CDR2 sequences are LGHNA and YSLEER.

As concerns this clonotype: This may be a read error, as it is one base from a much larger clone. The chain couples TRBV2 to TRBJ2-3; D is unresolved. Trimming stripped 4 bases from V and 4 bases from J, with 12 bases between. This CDR3 region has 14 residues. In germline, CDR1 is SNHLY, CDR2 FYNNEI. The CDR3 here is CASSVGENADTQYF. CDR3 in DNA: TGTGCCAGCAGTGTTGGGGAAAACGCAGATACGCAGTATTTT.

This chain links TRBV7-9 with TRBJ1-2; TRBD1 aligns across 8 bases. The V gene end was trimmed by 7 bases and the J gene end by 5 bases; junction bases not matched to a gene: 21. Per the germline V gene, CDR1 is SEHNR and CDR2 is FQNEAQ (reference sequence). There are 18 residues in the CDR3. For the CDR3, the DNA is TGTGCCAGCACCTCCCCGGAGACAGGGGAAGTAGTGTTGTATGGCTACACCTTC. Translation: CASTSPETGEVVLYGYTF.

With respect to this clonotype: A much larger clonotype is one base distant, so this may be a read error. This chain connects TRBV5-1 to TRBJ2-7, with a possible D match to TRBD2 (5 bases). This CDR3 has 15 amino acids. In germline, CDR1 is SGHRS, CDR2 YFSETQ. V shed 2 bases and J shed 2 bases, with 14 bases lying between them. CDR3: CASSFRGSQPYEQYF. The DNA for the CDR3 is TGCGCCAGCAGCTTCCGGGGATCCCAACCCTACGAGCAGTACTTC.

This clonotype has just a few counts. CDR3 DNA sequence: TGCGCCAGCAGCTTGGCCAAGACAGGGATTGGGGGTACTGAAGCTTTCTTT. Translated, it gives CASSLAKTGIGGTEAFF. The chain employs TRBV5-1 and TRBJ1-1; 7 nucleotides match TRBD1. The junction had 13 bases not matched to a gene; V was cut back by 0 bases and J by 5 bases. The CDR3 totals 17 residues. The germline CDR1 and CDR2 sequences are SGHRS and YFSETQ.

This clonotype showed up many times. V and J are TRBV28 and TRBJ2-7; D unresolved. Germline CDR1 and CDR2: MDHEN and SYDVKM. The CDR3 length is 14 residues. V shed 3 bases and J shed 3 bases, with 12 bases lying between them. CDR3 DNA sequence: TGTGCCAGCAGTTTTTGGGGTGAGAACTACGAGCAGTACTTC. As protein: CASSFWGENYEQYF.

This clonotype was picked up a small number of times. This chain uses TRBV24-1 with TRBJ2-2, with D unresolved. The germline V gene encodes CDR1 KGHDR and CDR2 SFDVKD. V shed 2 bases and J shed 9 bases, with 9 bases lying between them. This CDR3 comprises 13 residues. CDR3 amino acids: CATSDSTFRELFF. CDR3 in DNA: TGTGCCACCAGTGATTCTACCTTCCGGGAGCTGTTTTTT.

This clonotype was recorded at least ten times. V gene TRBV7-2 combines with J gene TRBJ2-1, with no clear D. Germline-derived CDR1 and CDR2 are SGHTA and FQGNSA. The CDR3 is made up of 12 amino acids. Trimming removed 4 bases at V and 7 bases at J, with 8 bases between. CDR3 coding DNA: TGTGCCAGCAGCTCAAACTCAAATGAGCAGTTCTTC. Protein product: CASSSNSNEQFF.

This clonotype was seen ten or more times. The chain carries TRBV7-2 and TRBJ2-1; the D is unclear. This CDR3 has 15 residues. CDR1 SGHTA and CDR2 FQGNSA come from the germline V gene. Trimming removed 5 bases from V and 8 bases from J, with 19 bases in between. The CDR3 DNA follows: TGTGCCAGCAGCGACCGGAACTCCCAGCCCCATGAGCAGTTCTTC. It specifies CASSDRNSQPHEQFF.

Many counts were recorded for this clonotype. CDR3 amino acids: CASSSVGPYEQYF. CDR3 DNA sequence: TGTGCCAGCAGCTCGGTGGGGCCCTACGAGCAGTACTTC. The J gene is TRBJ2-7, the V gene TRBV7-2, with D possibly matching TRBD1 (5 bases). The V end was cut by 4 bases, the J end by 2 bases, with 9 bases between. The germline V gene has CDR1 SGHTA and CDR2 FQGNSA. This CDR3 contains 13 residues. Using reference TRBV7-2 and TRBJ2-7 for the parts outside the CDR3, the full variable domain is GAGVSQSPSNKVTEKGKDVELRCDPISGHTALYWYRQSLGQGLEFLIYFQGNSAPDKSGLPSDRFSAERTGGSVSTLTIQRTQQEDSAVYLCASSSVGPYEQYFGPGTRLTVT.

This chain links TRBV2 with TRBJ2-5, with D possibly matching TRBD2 (5 bases). The CDR3 consists of 12 residues. Germline V lookup: CDR1 SNHLY, CDR2 FYNNEI. Trimming shortened V by 6 bases and J by 7 bases, and 12 bases separated the two germline ends. The chain's CDR3 is CASSPAEGTQYF. CDR3 DNA sequence: TGTGCCAGCAGCCCAGCGGAAGGGACCCAGTACTTC.

This clonotype was picked up many times. CDR3 bases: TGCAGCGTTGAAGAAGGGGGGGACAATGAGCAGTTCTTC. This encodes CSVEEGGDNEQFF. The V call is TRBV29-1, the J call TRBJ2-1; possible D gene TRBD2, 7 bases. The germline V gene has CDR1 SQVTM and CDR2 ANQGSEA. The ends were cut back, 0 bases at V and 5 bases at J, with 8 bases in the middle. The CDR3 extends over 13 amino acids.

This clonotype was recorded many times. The rearrangement links TRBV19 to TRBJ1-2, with D unclear. The CDR3 extends over 13 amino acids. Germline CDR1 LNHDA, CDR2 SQIVND (reference sequence). V was shortened by 5 bases and J by 7 bases, with 14 bases between the two germline ends. The chain's CDR3 is CASSQTAGSGYTF. CDR3 nucleotides: TGTGCCAGTAGTCAGACCGCTGGGAGTGGCTACACCTTC.